This TCR beta chain was recorded in a study of T cell changes during pregnancy in multiple sclerosis. The data were produced by immunoSEQ multiplex PCR, yet TCRdb's version contains in-frame clones alone and is incomplete. Of some 95,000 clones listed, roughly 92% are singletons. CDR3 length: 19 amino acids. Germline V lookup: CDR1 SGHRS, CDR2 YFSETQ. Unmatched junction bases numbered 22, after V lost 5 bases and J lost 5 bases. The specimen comprised peripheral blood, sampled in the first trimester of pregnancy. The receptor was derived from a female donor with multiple sclerosis, enrolled in a pregnancy study. The chain joins TRBV5-1 to TRBJ2-7; 10 bases fit TRBD1. The CDR3 nucleotides read TGCGCCAGCAGAGGGTACCCGGGACAGGGGCGGACTAAATCCGACGAGCAGTACTTC. This sequence encodes CASRGYPGQGRTKSDEQYF.